What follows is one T cell receptor beta chain and its context. Its antigen remains unidentified. The entry originates in a study of shared clonotypes between healthy human individuals. The study ran the assay at deep level. Libraries were prepared by immunoSEQ multiplex PCR; TCRdb keeps only in-frame clonotypes and omits some of them. The table records a few hundred thousand clones, just over 65% of them present only once. Findings of the study overall: Lower generation probabilities were found for non-shared clonotypes than for those shared by all four donors.

The CDR3 has 14 amino acids. Germline values: CDR1 MNHEY, CDR2 SVGAGI. Trimming cost V 6 bases and J 8 bases, with 17 bases left between them. This sequence was found in a man aged 30 to 45 in good health. Sequencing was done on a sample of memory CD4+ T cells sorted from blood. Described subset: CD45RA-negative fraction. The gene calls are TRBV6-5 and TRBJ2-1; unclear D gene. DNA for the CDR3: TGTGCCAGCAGAAACAAAGGTGTGACTTATGAGCAGTTCTTC. This sequence encodes CASRNKGVTYEQFF.